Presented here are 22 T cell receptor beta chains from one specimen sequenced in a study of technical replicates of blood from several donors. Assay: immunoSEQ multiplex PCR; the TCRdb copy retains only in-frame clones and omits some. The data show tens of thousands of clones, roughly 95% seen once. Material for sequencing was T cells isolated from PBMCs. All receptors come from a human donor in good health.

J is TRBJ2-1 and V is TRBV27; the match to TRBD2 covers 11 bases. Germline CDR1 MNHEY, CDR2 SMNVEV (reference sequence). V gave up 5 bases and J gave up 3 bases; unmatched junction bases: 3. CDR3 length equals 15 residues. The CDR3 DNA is TGTGCCAGCAGTCACACTAGCGGGAGCTACAATGAGCAGTTCTTC. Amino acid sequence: CASSHTSGSYNEQFF.

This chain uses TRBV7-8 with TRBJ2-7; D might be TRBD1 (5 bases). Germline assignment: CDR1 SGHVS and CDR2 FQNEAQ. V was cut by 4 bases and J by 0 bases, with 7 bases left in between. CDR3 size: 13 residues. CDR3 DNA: TGTGCCAGCAGCTACAGGAGCTCCTACGAGCAGTACTTC. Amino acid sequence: CASSYRSSYEQYF.

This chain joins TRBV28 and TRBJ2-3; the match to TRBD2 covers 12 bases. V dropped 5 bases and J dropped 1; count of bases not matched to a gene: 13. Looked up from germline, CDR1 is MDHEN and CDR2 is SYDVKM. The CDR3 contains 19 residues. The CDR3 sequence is CASSLPSSGRAWGTDTQYF. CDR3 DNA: TGTGCCAGCAGTCTACCTTCTAGCGGGAGGGCCTGGGGCACAGATACGCAGTATTTT.

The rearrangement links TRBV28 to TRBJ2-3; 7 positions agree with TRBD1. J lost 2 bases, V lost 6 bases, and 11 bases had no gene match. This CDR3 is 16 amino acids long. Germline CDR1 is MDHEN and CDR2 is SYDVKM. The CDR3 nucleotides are TGTGCCAGCAGCCTTCCCCCCACAGGGGCCACAGATACGCAGTATTTT. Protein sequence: CASSLPPTGATDTQYF.

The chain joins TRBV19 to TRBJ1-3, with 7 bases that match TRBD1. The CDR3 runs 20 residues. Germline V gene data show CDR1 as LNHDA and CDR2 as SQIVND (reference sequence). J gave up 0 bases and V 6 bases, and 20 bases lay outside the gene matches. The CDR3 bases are TGTGCCAGTAGACGGTCCGGCAGGGGGATAACTATACGCTCTGGAAACACCATATATTTT. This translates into CASRRSGRGITIRSGNTIYF.

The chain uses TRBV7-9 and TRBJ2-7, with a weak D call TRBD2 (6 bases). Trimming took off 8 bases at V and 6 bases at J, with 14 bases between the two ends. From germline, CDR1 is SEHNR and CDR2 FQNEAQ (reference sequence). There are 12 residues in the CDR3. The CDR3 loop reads CASHGGNGEQYF. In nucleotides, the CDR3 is TGTGCCAGCCATGGAGGGAACGGCGAGCAGTACTTC.

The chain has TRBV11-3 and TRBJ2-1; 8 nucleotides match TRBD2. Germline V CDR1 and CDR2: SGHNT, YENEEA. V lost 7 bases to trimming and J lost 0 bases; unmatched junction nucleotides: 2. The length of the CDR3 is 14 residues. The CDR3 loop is CASKSGSSYNEQFF. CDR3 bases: TGTGCCAGCAAGAGCGGGAGCTCCTACAATGAGCAGTTCTTC.

CDR3 loop: CASSPTQAPYNEQFF. As DNA, the CDR3 is TGCGCCAGCAGCCCAACCCAGGCCCCCTACAATGAGCAGTTCTTC. The V and J genes are TRBV4-3 and TRBJ2-1; D not certain. Germline V gene data show CDR1 as LGHNA and CDR2 as YSLEER. V lost 4 bases to trimming and J lost 2 bases, with 12 bases between them. This CDR3 has 15 residues.

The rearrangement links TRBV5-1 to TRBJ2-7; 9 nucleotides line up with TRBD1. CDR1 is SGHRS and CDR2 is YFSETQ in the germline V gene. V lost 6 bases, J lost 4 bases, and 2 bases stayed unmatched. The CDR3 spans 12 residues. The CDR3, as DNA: TGCGCCAGCACCGGACAGGGGTACGAGCAGTACTTC. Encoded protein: CASTGQGYEQYF. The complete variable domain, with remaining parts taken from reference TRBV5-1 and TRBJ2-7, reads KAGVTQTPRYLIKTRGQQVTLSCSPISGHRSVSWYQQTPGQGLQFLFEYFSETQRNKGNFPGRFSGRQFSNSRSEMNVSTLELGDSALYLCASTGQGYEQYFGPGTRLTVT.

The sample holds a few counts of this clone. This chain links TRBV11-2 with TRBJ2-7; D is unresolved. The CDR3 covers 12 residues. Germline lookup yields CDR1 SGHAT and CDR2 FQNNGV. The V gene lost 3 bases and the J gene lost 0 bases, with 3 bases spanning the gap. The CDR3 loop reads CASSFLSYEQYF. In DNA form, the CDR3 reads TGTGCCAGCAGCTTTCTCTCCTACGAGCAGTACTTC.

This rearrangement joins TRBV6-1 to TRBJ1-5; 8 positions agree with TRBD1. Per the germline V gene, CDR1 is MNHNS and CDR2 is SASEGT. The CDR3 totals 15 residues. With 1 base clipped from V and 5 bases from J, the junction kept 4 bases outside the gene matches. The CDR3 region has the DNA TGTGCCAGCAGTGAAGTTGACAGGGGATATCAGCCCCAGCATTTT. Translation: CASSEVDRGYQPQHF.

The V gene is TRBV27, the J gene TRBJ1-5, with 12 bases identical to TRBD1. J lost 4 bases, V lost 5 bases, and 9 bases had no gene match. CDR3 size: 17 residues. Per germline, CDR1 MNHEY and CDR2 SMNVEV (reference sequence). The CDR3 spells CASSRGTGGSSNQPQHF. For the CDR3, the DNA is TGTGCCAGCAGTAGGGGGACAGGGGGCTCCAGTAATCAGCCCCAGCATTTT.

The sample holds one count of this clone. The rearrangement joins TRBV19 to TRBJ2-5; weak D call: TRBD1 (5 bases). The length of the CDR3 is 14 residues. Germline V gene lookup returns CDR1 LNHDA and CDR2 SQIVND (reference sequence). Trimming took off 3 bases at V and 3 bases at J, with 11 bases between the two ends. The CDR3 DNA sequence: TGTGCCAGTAGTATTAGGGCAGGGAAAGAGACCCAGTACTTC. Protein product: CASSIRAGKETQYF.

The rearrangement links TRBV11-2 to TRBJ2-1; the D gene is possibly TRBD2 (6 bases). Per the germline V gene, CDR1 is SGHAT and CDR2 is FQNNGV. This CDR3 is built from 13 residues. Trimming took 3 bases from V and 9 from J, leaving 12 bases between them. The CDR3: CASSFSGPGEQFF. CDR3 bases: TGTGCCAGCAGCTTTAGCGGCCCGGGTGAGCAGTTCTTC. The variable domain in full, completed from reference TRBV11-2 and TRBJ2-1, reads EAGVAQSPRYKIIEKRQSVAFWCNPISGHATLYWYQQILGQGPKLLIQFQNNGVVDDSQLPKDRFSAERLKGVDSTLKIQPAKLEDSAVYLCASSFSGPGEQFFGPGTRLTVL.

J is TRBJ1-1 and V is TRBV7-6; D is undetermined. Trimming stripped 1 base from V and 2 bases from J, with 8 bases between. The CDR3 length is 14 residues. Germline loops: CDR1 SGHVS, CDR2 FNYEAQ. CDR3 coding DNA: TGTGCCAGCAGCTTAGGTTCCCTTAACACTGAAGCTTTCTTT. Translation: CASSLGSLNTEAFF.

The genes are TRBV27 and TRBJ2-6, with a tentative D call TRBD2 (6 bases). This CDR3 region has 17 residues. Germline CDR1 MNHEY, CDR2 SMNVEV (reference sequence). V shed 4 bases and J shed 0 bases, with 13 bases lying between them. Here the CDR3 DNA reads TGTGCCAGCAGTTGGGGGGTCTATCTCTCTGGGGCCAACGTCCTGACTTTC. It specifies CASSWGVYLSGANVLTF.

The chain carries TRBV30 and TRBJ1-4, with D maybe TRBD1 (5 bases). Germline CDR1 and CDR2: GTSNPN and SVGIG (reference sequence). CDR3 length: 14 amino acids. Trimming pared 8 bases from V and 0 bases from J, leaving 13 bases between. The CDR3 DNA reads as TGTGCCAGCCCGACAGTTGCAACTAATGAAAAACTGTTTTTT. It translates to CASPTVATNEKLFF.

The CDR3 spells CASSFRPIENSLSYNEQFF. The CDR3 DNA sequence: TGTGCCAGCAGCTTCAGGCCCATAGAAAACAGTCTTTCCTACAATGAGCAGTTCTTC. V and J are TRBV7-3 and TRBJ2-1, with no clear D. Germline CDR1 SGHTA, CDR2 FQGTGA. The CDR3 length is 19 residues. The ends were cut back, 3 bases at V and 1 base at J, with 22 bases in the middle.

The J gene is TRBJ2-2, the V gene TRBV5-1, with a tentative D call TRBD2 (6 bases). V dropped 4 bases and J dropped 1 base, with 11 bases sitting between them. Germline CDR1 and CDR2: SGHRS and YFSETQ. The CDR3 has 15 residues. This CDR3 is CASSPGTGNTGELFF. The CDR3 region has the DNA TGCGCCAGCAGCCCCGGGACTGGGAACACCGGGGAGCTGTTTTTT.

The CDR3 DNA follows: TGTGCCAGCAGTGCGGTAAACTATGGCTACACCTTC. This sequence encodes CASSAVNYGYTF. V gene TRBV2 combines with J gene TRBJ1-2, with D uncertain. The V and J ends lost 4 bases and 2 bases respectively, with 5 bases between them. Germline values: CDR1 SNHLY, CDR2 FYNNEI. This CDR3 contains 12 residues.

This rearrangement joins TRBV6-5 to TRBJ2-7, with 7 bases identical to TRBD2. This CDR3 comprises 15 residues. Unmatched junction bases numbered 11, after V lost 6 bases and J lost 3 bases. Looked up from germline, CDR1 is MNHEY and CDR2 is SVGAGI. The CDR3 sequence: CASRERLAVLYEQYF. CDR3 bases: TGTGCCAGCAGGGAGAGGCTAGCGGTTCTCTACGAGCAGTACTTC.

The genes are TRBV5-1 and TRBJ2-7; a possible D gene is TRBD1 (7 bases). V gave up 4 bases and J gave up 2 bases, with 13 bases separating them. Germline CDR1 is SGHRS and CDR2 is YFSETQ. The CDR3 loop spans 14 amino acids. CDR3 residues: CASSPGQRAYEQYF. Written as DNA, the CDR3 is TGCGCCAGCAGCCCGGGACAGCGGGCCTACGAGCAGTACTTC.